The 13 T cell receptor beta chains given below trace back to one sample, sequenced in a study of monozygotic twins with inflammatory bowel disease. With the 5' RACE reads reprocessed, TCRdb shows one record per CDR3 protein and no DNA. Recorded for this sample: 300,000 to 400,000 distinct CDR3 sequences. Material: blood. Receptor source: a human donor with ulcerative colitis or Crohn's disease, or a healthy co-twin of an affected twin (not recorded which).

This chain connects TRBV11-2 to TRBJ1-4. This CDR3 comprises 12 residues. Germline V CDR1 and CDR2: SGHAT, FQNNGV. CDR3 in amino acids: CASLGRDEKLFF.

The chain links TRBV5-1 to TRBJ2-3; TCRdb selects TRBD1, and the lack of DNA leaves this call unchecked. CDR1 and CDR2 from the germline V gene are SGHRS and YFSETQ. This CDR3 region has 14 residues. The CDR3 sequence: CASSQGTGKDTQYF.

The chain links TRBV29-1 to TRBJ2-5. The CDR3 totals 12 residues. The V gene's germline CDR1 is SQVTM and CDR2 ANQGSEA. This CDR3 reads CSVLGYQETQYF.

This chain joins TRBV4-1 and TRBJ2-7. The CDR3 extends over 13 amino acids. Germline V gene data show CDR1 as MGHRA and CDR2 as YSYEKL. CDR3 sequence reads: CASSQVRGNEQYF.

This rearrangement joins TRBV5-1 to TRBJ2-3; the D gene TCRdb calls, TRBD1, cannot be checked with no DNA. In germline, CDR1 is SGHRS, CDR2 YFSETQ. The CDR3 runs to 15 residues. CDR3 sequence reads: CASSPTGRPTDTQYF.

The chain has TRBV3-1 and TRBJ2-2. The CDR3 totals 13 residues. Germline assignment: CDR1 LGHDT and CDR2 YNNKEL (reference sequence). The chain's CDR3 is CASSAYRGGELFF.

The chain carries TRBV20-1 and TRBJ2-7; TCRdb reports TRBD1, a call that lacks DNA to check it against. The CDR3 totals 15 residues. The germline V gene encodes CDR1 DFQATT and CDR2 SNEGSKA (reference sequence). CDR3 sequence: CSARDGAGVGYEQYF.

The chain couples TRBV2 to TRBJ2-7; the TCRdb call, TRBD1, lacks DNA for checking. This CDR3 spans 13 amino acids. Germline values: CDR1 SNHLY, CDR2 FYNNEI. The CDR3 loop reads CASSSGGWDEQYF.

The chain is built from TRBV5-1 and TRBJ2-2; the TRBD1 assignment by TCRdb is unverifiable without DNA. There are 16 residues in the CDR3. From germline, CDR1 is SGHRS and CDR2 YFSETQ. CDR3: CASSSVGGPNTGELFF.

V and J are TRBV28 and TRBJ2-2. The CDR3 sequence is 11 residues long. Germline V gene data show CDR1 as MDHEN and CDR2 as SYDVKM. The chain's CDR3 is CASTDRGELFF.

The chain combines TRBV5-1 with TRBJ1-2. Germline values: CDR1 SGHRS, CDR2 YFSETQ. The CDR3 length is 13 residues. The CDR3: CASSLDGGDGYTF.

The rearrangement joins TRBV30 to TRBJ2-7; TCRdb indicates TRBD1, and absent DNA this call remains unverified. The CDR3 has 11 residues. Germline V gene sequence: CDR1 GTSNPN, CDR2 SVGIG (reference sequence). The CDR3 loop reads CASHRGYEQYF. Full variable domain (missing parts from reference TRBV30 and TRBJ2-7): SQTIHQWPATLVQPVGSPLSLECTVEGTSNPNLYWYRQAAGRGLQLLFYSVGIGQISSEVPQNLSASRPQDRQFILSSKKLLLSDSGFYLCASHRGYEQYFGPGTRLTVT.

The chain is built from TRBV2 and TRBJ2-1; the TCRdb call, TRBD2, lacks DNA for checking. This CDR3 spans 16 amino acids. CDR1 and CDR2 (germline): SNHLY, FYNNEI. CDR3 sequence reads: CASSRGLAGELGEQFF.